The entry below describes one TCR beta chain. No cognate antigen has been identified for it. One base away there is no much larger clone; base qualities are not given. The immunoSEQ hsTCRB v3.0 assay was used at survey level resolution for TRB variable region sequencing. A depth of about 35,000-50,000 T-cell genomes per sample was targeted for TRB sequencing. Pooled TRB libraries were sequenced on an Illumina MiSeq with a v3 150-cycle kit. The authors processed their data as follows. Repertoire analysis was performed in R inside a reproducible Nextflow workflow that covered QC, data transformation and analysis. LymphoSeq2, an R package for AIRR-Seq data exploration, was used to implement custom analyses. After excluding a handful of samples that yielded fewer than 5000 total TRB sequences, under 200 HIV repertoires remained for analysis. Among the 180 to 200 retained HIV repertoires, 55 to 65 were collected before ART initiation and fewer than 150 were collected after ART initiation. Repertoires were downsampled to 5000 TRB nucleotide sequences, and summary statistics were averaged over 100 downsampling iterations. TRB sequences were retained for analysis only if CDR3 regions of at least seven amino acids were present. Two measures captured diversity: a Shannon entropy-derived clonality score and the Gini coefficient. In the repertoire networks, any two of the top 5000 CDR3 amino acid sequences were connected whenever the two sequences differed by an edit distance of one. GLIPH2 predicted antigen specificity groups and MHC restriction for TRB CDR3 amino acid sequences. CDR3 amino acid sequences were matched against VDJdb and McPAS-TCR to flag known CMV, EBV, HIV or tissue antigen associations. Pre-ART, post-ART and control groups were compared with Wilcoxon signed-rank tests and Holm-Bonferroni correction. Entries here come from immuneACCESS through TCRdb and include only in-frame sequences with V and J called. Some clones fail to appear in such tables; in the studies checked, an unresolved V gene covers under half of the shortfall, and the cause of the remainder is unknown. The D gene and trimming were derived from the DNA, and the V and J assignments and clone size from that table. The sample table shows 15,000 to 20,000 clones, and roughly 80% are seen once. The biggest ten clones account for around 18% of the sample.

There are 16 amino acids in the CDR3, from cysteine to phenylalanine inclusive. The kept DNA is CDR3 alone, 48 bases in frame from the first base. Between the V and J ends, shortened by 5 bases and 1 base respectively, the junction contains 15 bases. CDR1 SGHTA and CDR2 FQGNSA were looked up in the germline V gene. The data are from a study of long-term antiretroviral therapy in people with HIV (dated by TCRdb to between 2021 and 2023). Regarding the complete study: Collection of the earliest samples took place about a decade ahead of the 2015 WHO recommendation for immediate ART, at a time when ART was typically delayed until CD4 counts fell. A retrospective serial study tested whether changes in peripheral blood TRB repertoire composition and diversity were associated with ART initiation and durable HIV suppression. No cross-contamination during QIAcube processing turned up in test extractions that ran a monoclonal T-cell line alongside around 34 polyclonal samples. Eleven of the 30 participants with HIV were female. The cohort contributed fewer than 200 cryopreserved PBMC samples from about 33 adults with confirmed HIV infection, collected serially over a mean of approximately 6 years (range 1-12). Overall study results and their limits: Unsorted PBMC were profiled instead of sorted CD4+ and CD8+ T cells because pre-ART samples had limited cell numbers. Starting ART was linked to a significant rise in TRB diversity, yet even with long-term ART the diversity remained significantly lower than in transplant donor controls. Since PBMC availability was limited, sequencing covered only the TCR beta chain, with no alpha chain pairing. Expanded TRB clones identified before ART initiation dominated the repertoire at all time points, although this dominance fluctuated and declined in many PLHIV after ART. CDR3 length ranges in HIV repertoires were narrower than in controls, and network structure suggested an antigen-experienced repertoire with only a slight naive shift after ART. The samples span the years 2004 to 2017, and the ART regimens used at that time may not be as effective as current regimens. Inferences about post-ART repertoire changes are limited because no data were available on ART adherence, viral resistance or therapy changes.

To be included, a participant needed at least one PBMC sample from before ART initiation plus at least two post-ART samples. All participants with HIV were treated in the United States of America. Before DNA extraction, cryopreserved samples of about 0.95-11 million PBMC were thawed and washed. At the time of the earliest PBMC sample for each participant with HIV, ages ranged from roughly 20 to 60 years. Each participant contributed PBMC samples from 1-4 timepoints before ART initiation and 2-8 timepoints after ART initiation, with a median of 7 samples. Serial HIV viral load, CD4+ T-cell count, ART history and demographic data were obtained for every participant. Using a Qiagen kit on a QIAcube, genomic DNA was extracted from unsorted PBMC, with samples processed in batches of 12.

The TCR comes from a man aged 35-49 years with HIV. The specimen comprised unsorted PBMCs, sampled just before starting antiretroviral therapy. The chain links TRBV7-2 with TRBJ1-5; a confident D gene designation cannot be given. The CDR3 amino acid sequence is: CASSVPLGPSNQPQHF. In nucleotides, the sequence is TGTGCCAGCAGCGTCCCTCTAGGACCCAGCAATCAGCCCCAGCATTTT.